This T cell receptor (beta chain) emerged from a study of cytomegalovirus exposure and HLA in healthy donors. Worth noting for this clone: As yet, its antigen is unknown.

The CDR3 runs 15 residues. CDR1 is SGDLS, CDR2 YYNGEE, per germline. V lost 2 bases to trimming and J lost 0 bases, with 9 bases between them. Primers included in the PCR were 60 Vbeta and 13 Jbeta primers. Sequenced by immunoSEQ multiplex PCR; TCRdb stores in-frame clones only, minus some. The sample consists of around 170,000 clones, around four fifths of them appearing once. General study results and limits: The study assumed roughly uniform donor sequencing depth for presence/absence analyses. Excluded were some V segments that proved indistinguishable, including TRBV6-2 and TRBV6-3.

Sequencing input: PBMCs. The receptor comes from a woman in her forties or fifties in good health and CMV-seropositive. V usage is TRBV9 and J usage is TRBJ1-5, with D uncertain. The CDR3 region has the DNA TGTGCCAGCAGCGTCTCAGACAATAGCAATCAGCCCCAGCATTTT. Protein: CASSVSDNSNQPQHF.